This T cell receptor beta chain stems from a study of human T cells and chemical hapten exposure. In the study overall: Alopecia areata, totalis or universalis affected patients who were mostly female.

MiXCR, applied by TCRdb to the RACE reads, yields one record per CDR3 protein. The table includes nearly 80,000 distinct CDR3 sequences, approximately 10% detected once. Described time point: patch test 1, 2 weeks after DPC sensitization. As to treatment: therapeutic diphenylcyclopropenone sensitization with weekly scalp DPC. Points from the study as a whole: Patch test score rose with PT1 expanded TCR count, significant at thresholds 8, 16 and 32, not 4. Expanded TCRs formed significantly more large CDR3 similarity clusters than controls.

This CDR3 spans 13 amino acids. Germline-derived CDR1 and CDR2 are SSHAT and FNYEAQ (reference sequence). About this clonotype itself: No antigen is known for it. At one of its ends the junction is not consistent with the germline gene, which may arise from a read error.

The sample consisted of whole blood, taken in connection with sensitization to the hapten diphenylcyclopropenone (DPC). The chain joins TRBV7-7 to TRBJ2-1; D gene uncertain. This receptor was taken from a woman between 45 and 60 years old with alopecia areata. Some clones in this sample may be carry-over from other donors' samples. The CDR3 DNA reads TGTGCTAGCAGCTCCGCAGGAAACAATGAGCAGTTCTTC. It specifies CASSSAGNNEQFF. The complete variable domain, with remaining parts taken from reference TRBV7-7 and TRBJ2-1, reads GAGVSQSPRYKVTKRGQDVTLRCDPISSHATLYWYQQALGQGPEFLTYFNYEAQPDKSGLPSDRFSAERPEGSISTLTIQRTEQRDSAMYRCASSSAGNNEQFFGPGTRLTVL.